Many counts were recorded for the clone carrying this T cell receptor (beta chain). At one boundary the junction diverges from the germline segment, which might be a read error. The time point here: newly diagnosed GD, antithyroid drugs for less than 3 months. PBMC-derived RNA was used for the TCR library. This record belongs to a study of regulatory T cells in long-lasting Graves disease. Construction of the TCR beta libraries employed iRepertoire HTBI primers in conjunction with Arm-PCR of CDR3 regions. Using its own MiXCR run on the multiplex PCR reads, TCRdb lists one record per CDR3 protein. The sample records some 500,000 distinct CDR3 sequences, roughly 16% being singletons. The CDR3 covers 13 residues. Germline CDR1 MNHEY, CDR2 SMNVEV (reference sequence). A further study also used this sample, focusing on T cells in Graves' hyperthyroidism and ophthalmopathy.

The sample was peripheral blood mononuclear cells (PBMCs), taken at new diagnosis, from a patient treated with antithyroid drugs. This chain links TRBV27 with TRBJ1-2, with D maybe TRBD1 (6 bases). The source of this sequence is a woman aged 35-65 years with Graves disease. CDR3 loop: CASGLQGSYGYTF. The CDR3 DNA reads TGTGCCAGCGGTTTACAGGGAAGCTATGGCTACACCTTC.